Sequencing of this T cell receptor beta chain was carried out in a study of persistence of HIV-infected CD4 T cells. Nonspecific anti-CD3/anti-CD28 bead stimulation represents the broad CD4+ T cell repertoire. Sorting of responding CD4+ T cells relied on upregulated CD40 ligand together with CD69. Sequencing used immunoSEQ version 4 in survey mode. The table came from immunoSEQ multiplex PCR; TCRdb's copy has only in-frame clones and leaves some out. The sample has about 45,000 clones; approximately 90% are singletons. Germline CDR1 is SGHTS and CDR2 is YDEGEE. V shed 2 bases and J shed 6 bases, with 9 bases lying between them. CDR3 length: 14 amino acids. A note on this clone: Its antigen is unknown.

The clonotype comes from an adult woman with HIV who was CMV-seropositive. The specimen comprised CD4+ T cells sorted from PBMCs after approximately 20-hour stimulation, sampled from a patient who received antiretroviral therapy. The genes are TRBV5-8 and TRBJ1-6, with a tentative D call TRBD1 (5 bases). CDR3 residues: CASSFGQGNSPLHF. The CDR3 bases are TGTGCCAGCAGCTTTGGGCAGGGTAATTCACCCCTCCACTTT.